Listed here are 19 T cell receptor beta chains from one sample, sequenced in a study of early T cells in non-severe SARS-CoV-2 infection. TCRdb fed the 5' RACE reads into MiXCR, producing one record per CDR3 protein. The sample holds tens of thousands of distinct CDR3 sequences, approximately 8% seen once. Input material: whole blood. The receptors originated from an adult who was a healthcare worker with PCR-confirmed SARS-CoV-2 infection or an uninfected control (not recorded which).

This clonotype was observed a few times. The chain employs TRBV3-1 and TRBJ1-2; TRBD1 is a possible D gene (6 bases). The CDR3 has 11 amino acids. CDR1 and CDR2 (germline): LGHDT, YNNKEL (reference sequence). V lost 3 bases and J 7 bases, leaving 6 bases between the germline ends. The CDR3 region is CASSQGAGYTF. DNA of the CDR3: TGTGCCAGCAGCCAGGGGGCTGGCTACACCTTC.

V usage is TRBV29-1 and J usage is TRBJ2-7; a possible D gene is TRBD2 (5 bases). Germline V gives CDR1 SQVTM, CDR2 ANQGSEA. The CDR3 contains 12 residues. Trimming left V 5 bases short and J 3 bases short, with 11 bases between. This CDR3 is CSVWTGFYEQYF. CDR3 sequence (DNA): TGCAGCGTTTGGACTGGTTTCTACGAGCAGTACTTC.

In this sample, this clonotype turned up many times. The chain carries TRBV29-1 and TRBJ2-7; TRBD1 aligns across 7 bases. From germline, CDR1 is SQVTM and CDR2 ANQGSEA. V trimming: 5 bases; J trimming: 3 bases; junction bases outside the gene matches: 10. This CDR3 spans 14 amino acids. This CDR3 is CSVTGLTGSYEQYF. CDR3 bases: TGCAGCGTTACAGGCTTGACAGGGAGCTACGAGCAGTACTTC.

This clonotype turned up a few times. The chain is built from TRBV20-1 and TRBJ1-2; weak D call: TRBD1 (5 bases). This CDR3 has 13 residues. CDR1 and CDR2 (germline): DFQATT, SNEGSKA (reference sequence). Deletions cut 6 bases from V and 7 bases from J, with 18 bases between. The CDR3 DNA is TGCAGTGCCCCCCCAGGGCCAGGGCCTGGCTACACCTTC. Its protein product is CSAPPGPGPGYTF.

This chain connects TRBV28 to TRBJ2-2; the D is unclear. There are 12 residues in the CDR3. Looked up from germline, CDR1 is MDHEN and CDR2 is SYDVKM. Trimming removed 5 bases at V and 4 bases at J, with 5 bases between. This chain's CDR3 is CASSLLTGELFF. DNA of the CDR3: TGTGCCAGCAGTCTCCTCACCGGGGAGCTGTTTTTT.

V and J are TRBV20-1 and TRBJ2-7, with D maybe TRBD1 (6 bases). V was trimmed by 3 bases and J by 3 bases, leaving 12 bases between them. The V gene's germline CDR1 is DFQATT and CDR2 SNEGSKA (reference sequence). The length of the CDR3 is 13 residues. CDR3 sequence (DNA): TGCAGTGCTAGTAGGGCAGGGGTCTACGAGCAGTACTTC. It translates to CSASRAGVYEQYF.

This clonotype has at least ten counts. The chain employs TRBV6-2 or TRBV6-3 and TRBJ1-2; no firm D call. This CDR3 region has 14 residues. Trimming cost V 2 bases and J 3 bases, with 10 bases left between them. Germline loops: CDR1 MNHEY, CDR2 SVGEGT. The chain's CDR3 is CASSYDHEDYGYTF. In nucleotides, the CDR3 is TGTGCCAGCAGTTACGATCACGAGGACTATGGCTACACCTTC.

This clonotype occurred a few times. V is TRBV11-2 and J is TRBJ2-6; D gene unclear. Germline loops: CDR1 SGHAT, CDR2 FQNNGV. V was pared by 5 bases and J by 2 bases, with 7 bases between. The CDR3 spans 14 residues. CDR3 amino acids: CASSHLTGANVLTF. The DNA of the CDR3 is TGTGCCAGCAGCCACCTGACTGGGGCCAACGTCCTGACTTTC.

This clonotype was counted many times. As DNA, the CDR3 is TGTGCCAGCAGTCCAATAGACACCGGGGAGCTGTTTTTT. It translates to CASSPIDTGELFF. The chain carries TRBV6-6 and TRBJ2-2, with D uncertain. Germline V CDR1 and CDR2: MNHNY, SVGAGI (reference sequence). This CDR3 has 13 residues. Trimming stripped 5 bases from V and 3 bases from J, with 7 bases between.

Many counts were recorded for this clonotype. The chain has TRBV11-2 and TRBJ2-3, with a possible D match to TRBD2 (7 bases). The germline V gene encodes CDR1 SGHAT and CDR2 FQNNGV. Trimming removed 1 base from V and 3 bases from J, with 11 bases in between. CDR3 length equals 15 residues. CDR3 protein: CASSLARGQTDTQYF. In DNA, the CDR3 is TGTGCCAGCAGCTTAGCGCGGGGGCAGACAGATACGCAGTATTTT.

V and J are TRBV2 and TRBJ1-1, with D tentatively TRBD1 (5 bases). This CDR3 region has 13 residues. V lost 4 bases and J lost 4, with 10 bases in between. Per germline, CDR1 SNHLY and CDR2 FYNNEI. The CDR3: CASSGAGGTEAFF. CDR3 sequence (DNA): TGTGCCAGCAGTGGCGCGGGGGGCACTGAAGCTTTCTTT.

In its sample, this clonotype was seen many times. The chain couples TRBV9 to TRBJ2-5, with D unresolved. Germline CDR1 and CDR2: SGDLS and YYNGEE. The ends were cut back, 0 bases at V and 1 base at J, with 10 bases in the middle. The CDR3 extends over 15 amino acids. The CDR3 spells CASSVGVGTQETQYF. CDR3 DNA sequence: TGTGCCAGCAGCGTAGGGGTCGGCACCCAAGAGACCCAGTACTTC.

This clonotype came up many times. Just one base apart from a much larger clone, this may be a read error. The V and J genes are TRBV13 and TRBJ2-7, with D perhaps matching TRBD1 or TRBD2 (6 bases each). The CDR3 is 15 residues long. From germline, CDR1 is PRHDT and CDR2 FYEKMQ (reference sequence). The CDR3 loop reads CASSFRDGGSCEQYF. CDR3 sequence (DNA): TGTGCCAGCAGCTTCCGGGACGGGGGCTCCTGCGAGCAGTACTTC.

This clonotype was counted between two and nine times. The gene calls are TRBV10-3 and TRBJ1-3, with unresolved D. V dropped 3 bases and J dropped 2 bases, with 8 bases sitting between them. Germline lookup yields CDR1 ENHRY and CDR2 SYGVKD. This CDR3 has 14 residues. For the CDR3, the DNA is TGTGCCATCAGTGACACAGAAGCTGGAAACACCATATATTTT. It translates to CAISDTEAGNTIYF.

The table lists this clonotype with a count of one. The CDR3 DNA is TGTGCCAGCAGCTTGGGGGTCCCCGAGGAGACCCAGTACTTC. It yields the protein CASSLGVPEETQYF. This chain connects TRBV5-4 to TRBJ2-5; no reliable D call. V was pared by 0 bases and J by 5 bases, with 11 bases between. Germline loops: CDR1 SGHNT, CDR2 YYREEE (reference sequence). The CDR3 has 14 amino acids.

This clonotype was seen only a few times. A single base separates this from a much larger clone, so it may be a read error. The chain is built from TRBV27 and TRBJ1-1, with D possibly TRBD1 on 6 matching bases. This CDR3 region has 13 residues. Trimming stripped 8 bases from V and 4 bases from J, with 14 bases between. Per the germline V gene, CDR1 is MNHEY and CDR2 is SMNVEV (reference sequence). CDR3 bases: TGTGCCAGCGGTTGGGGGGGCGGCACTGAAGCTTTCTTT. It is translated as CASGWGGGTEAFF.

This clonotype was detected only a few times. V gene TRBV7-8 combines with J gene TRBJ1-6; 8 bases are shared with TRBD1. Looked up from germline, CDR1 is SGHVS and CDR2 is FQNEAQ. The V and J ends lost 1 base and 8 bases, in that order; junction bases with no gene match: 4. The CDR3 is 15 residues long. Written as DNA, the CDR3 is TGTGCCAGCAGCTTAGGCAGGGGGCGAGATTCACCCCTCCACTTT. Protein: CASSLGRGRDSPLHF.

This clonotype has at least ten counts. The chain has TRBV5-6 and TRBJ1-2; no clear D gene. CDR1 and CDR2 from the germline V gene are SGHDT and YYEEEE. The CDR3 has 12 amino acids. V was pared by 1 base and J by 9 bases, with 10 bases between. The CDR3 sequence is CASSLSSSSYTF. CDR3 DNA sequence: TGTGCCAGCAGCTTGTCGTCCAGCAGCTACACCTTC.

The J gene is TRBJ2-1, the V gene TRBV7-9, with D tentatively TRBD2 (6 bases). The germline V gene has CDR1 SEHNR and CDR2 FQNEAQ (reference sequence). The CDR3 runs 16 residues. The V end lost 2 bases, the J end lost 9 bases, and 20 bases lay between the germline ends. The DNA for the CDR3 is TGTGCCAGCAGCTTAAGGAGGGGTTCAGGGTCCACTGAGCAGTTCTTC. This encodes CASSLRRGSGSTEQFF.